This T cell receptor beta chain was identified in a study of blood T cell dynamics during melanoma immunotherapy. Documented time point: week 3, after first cycle of checkpoint inhibitor. The CDR3 sequence is 14 residues long. Germline V gene sequence: CDR1 SGHDT, CDR2 YYEEEE. Trimming took off 0 bases at V and 0 bases at J, with 7 bases between the two ends. Profiled with immunoSEQ multiplex PCR; TCRdb holds only in-frame clones, not every one. The sample yields about 16,000 clones, 85% to 95% seen once. The TCR was taken from a human donor with melanoma. The sample was effector memory CD8+ T cells from blood, taken from a patient treated with checkpoint blockade. The gene calls are TRBV5-6 and TRBJ2-7; D is possibly TRBD1 (6 bases). The CDR3 loop reads CASSLEGGSYEQYF. The CDR3 DNA reads TGTGCCAGCAGCTTGGAAGGGGGCTCCTACGAGCAGTACTTC.